The source of this TCR beta chain is a study of T cells after yellow fever vaccination. Study-wide results and caveats: Shared CD4/CD8 clonotypes were a small share, likely from convergent recombination. Reappearing after the booster were most of the clones from primary vaccination (approximately 96% CD4, approximately 89% CD8).

Researchers made TCR cDNA using 5'RACE template switching, and this step added a universal primer site and UMIs. One entry per CDR3 protein results from TCRdb running MiXCR on the 5' RACE reads. Among 60,000 or so distinct CDR3 sequences listed, around 6.5% were seen once. Comments on this clonotype: Antigen unknown.

Germline CDR1 is SGHTA and CDR2 is FQGNSA. The CDR3 totals 17 residues. V lost 4 bases to trimming and J lost 3 bases; unmatched junction nucleotides: 7. V and J are TRBV7-2 and TRBJ2-7; the match to TRBD2 covers 15 bases. This TCR came from a man aged 18 to 29 who received the YFV17D yellow fever vaccine. Sequenced here: CD8+ T cells sorted from PBMCs, sampled on the day of the first yellow fever vaccination. CDR3 residues: CASSSGLAGGFNYEQYV. The CDR3 nucleotides read TGTGCCAGCAGCTCCGGACTAGCGGGGGGGTTTAACTACGAGCAGTACGTC.